A single T cell receptor (beta chain) is shown here with its context. Its antigen is unknown. The data are from a study of OX40 agonist ivuxolimab in advanced cancers. Across the whole study: Participants could have had prior anti-PD-1, anti-PD-L1 or anti-CTLA-4 therapy, and more than 35% had some.

Data came from immunoSEQ multiplex PCR; TCRdb stores just in-frame clones and leaves some out. The sample yields more than 80,000 clones, about 89% seen once. Overall study findings and caveats: Patients with a partial response at 0.1-3.0 mg/kg had among the lowest clonal expansion.

The CDR3 extends over 14 amino acids. Germline CDR1 and CDR2: SEHNR and FQNEAQ (reference sequence). Trimming removed 6 bases from V and 5 bases from J, with 13 bases in between. The receptor was derived from an adult with an advanced solid tumor such as melanoma, head and neck, liver or kidney cancer. V usage is TRBV7-9 and J usage is TRBJ2-2; TRBD1 might be the D (6 bases). Sequenced here: CD4+ or CD8+ T cells sorted from blood, sampled in a trial of the OX40 agonist ivuxolimab. The CDR3 region has the DNA TGTGCCAGCAGTCCAACAGGGTTGACCGGGGAGCTGTTTTTT. As protein: CASSPTGLTGELFF.